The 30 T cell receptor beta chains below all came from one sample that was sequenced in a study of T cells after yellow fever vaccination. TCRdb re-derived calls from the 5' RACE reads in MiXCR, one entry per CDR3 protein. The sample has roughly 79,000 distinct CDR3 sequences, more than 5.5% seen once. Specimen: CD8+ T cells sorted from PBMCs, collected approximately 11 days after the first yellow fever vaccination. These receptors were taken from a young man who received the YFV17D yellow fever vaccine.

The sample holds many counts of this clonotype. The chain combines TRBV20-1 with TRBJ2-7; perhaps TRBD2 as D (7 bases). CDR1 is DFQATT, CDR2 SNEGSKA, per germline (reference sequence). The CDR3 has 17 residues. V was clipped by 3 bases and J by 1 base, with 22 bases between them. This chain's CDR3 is CSASLEEGGDWSYEQYF. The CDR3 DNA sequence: TGCAGTGCTAGTCTAGAGGAGGGGGGGGACTGGTCCTACGAGCAGTACTTC.

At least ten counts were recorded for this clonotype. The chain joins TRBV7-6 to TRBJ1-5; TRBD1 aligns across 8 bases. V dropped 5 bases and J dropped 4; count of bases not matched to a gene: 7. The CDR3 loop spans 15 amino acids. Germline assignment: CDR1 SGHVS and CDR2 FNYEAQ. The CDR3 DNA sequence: TGTGCCAGCAGCAGCGGACAGGGACAAAATCAGCCCCAGCATTTT. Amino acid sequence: CASSSGQGQNQPQHF.

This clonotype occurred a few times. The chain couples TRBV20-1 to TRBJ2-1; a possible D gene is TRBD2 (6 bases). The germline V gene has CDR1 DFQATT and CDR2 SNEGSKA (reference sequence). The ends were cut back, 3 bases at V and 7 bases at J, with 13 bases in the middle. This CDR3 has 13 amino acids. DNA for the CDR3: TGCAGTGCTAGTTTGGGACTGAGAAATGAGCAGTTCTTC. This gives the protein CSASLGLRNEQFF.

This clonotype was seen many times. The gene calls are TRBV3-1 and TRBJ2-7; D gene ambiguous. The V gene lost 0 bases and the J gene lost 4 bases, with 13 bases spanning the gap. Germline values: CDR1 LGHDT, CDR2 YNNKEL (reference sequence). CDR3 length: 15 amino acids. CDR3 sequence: CASSQDVALWYEQYF. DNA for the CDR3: TGTGCCAGCAGCCAAGATGTGGCGCTTTGGTACGAGCAGTACTTC.

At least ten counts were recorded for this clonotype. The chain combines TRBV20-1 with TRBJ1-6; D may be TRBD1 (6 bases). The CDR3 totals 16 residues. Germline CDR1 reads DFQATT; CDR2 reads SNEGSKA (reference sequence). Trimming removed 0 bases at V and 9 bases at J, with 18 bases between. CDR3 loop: CSARELGAGDGSPLHF. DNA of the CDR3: TGCAGTGCTAGAGAGTTGGGTGCAGGGGATGGTTCACCCCTCCACTTT.

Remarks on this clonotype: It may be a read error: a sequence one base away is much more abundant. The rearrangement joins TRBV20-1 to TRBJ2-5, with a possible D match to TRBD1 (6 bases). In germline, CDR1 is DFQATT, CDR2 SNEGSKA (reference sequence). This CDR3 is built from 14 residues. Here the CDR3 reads CSSSENRVQETQYF. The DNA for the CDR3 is TGCAGTTCTAGTGAGAACAGGGTCCAAGAGACCCAGTACTTC.

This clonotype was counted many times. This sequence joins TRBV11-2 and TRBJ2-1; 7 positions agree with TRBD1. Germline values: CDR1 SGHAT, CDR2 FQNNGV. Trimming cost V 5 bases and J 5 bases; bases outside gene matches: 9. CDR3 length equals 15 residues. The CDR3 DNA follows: TGTGCCAGCAGCCAAACCGGGACAGCAAACAATGAGCAGTTCTTC. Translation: CASSQTGTANNEQFF.

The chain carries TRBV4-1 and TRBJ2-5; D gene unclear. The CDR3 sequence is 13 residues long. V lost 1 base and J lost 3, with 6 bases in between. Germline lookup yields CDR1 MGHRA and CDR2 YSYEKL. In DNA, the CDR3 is TGCGCCAGCAGCCAAGCAATGGAAGAGACCCAGTACTTC. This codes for CASSQAMEETQYF.

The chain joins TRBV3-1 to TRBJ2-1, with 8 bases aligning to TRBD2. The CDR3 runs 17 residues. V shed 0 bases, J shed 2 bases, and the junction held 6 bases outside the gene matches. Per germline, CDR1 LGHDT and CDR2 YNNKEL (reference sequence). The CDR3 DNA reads TGTGCCAGCAGCCAAGATCTTGCGGGGGGCACCTACAATGAGCAGTTCTTC. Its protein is CASSQDLAGGTYNEQFF.

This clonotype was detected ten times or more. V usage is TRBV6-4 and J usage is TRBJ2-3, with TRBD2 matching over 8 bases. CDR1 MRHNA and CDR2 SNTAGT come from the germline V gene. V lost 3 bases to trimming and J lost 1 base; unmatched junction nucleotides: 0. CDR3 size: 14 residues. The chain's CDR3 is CASSERGGTDTQYF. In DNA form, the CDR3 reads TGTGCCAGCAGTGAGCGGGGGGGCACAGATACGCAGTATTTT.

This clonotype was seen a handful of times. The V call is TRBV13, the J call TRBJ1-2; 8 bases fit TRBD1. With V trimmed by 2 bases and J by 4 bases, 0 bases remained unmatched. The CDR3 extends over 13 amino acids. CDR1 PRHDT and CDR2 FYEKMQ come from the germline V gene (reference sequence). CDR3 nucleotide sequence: TGTGCCAGCAGCTTACAGGGGGCCTATGGCTACACCTTC. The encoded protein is CASSLQGAYGYTF.

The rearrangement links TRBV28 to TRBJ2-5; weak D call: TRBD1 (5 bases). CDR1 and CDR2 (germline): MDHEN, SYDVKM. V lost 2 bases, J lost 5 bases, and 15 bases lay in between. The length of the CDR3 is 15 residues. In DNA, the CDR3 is TGTGCCAGCAGTTTAGCTGGGGCTCCGGCGGAGACCCAGTACTTC. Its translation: CASSLAGAPAETQYF.

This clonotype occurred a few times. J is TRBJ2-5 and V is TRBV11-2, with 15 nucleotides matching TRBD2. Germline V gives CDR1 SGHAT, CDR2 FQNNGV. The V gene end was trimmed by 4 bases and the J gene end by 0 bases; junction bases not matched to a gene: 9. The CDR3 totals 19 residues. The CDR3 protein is CASSSDGLAGGVYQETQYF. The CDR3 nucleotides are TGTGCCAGCAGCTCGGATGGACTAGCGGGGGGGGTCTACCAAGAGACCCAGTACTTC.

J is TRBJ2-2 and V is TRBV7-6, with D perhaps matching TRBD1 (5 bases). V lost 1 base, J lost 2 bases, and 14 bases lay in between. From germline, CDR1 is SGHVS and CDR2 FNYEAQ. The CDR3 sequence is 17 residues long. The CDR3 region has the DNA TGTGCCAGCAGCTTAGTTGTGGTAGGGGCCAACACCGGGGAGCTGTTTTTT. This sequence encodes CASSLVVVGANTGELFF.

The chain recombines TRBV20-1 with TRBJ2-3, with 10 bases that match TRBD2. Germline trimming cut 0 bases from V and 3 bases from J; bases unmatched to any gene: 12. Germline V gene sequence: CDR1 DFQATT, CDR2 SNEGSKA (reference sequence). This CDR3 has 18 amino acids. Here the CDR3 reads CSARDIGLAGDDTDTQYF. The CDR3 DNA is TGCAGTGCTAGAGATATAGGGCTAGCGGGGGATGATACAGATACGCAGTATTTT.

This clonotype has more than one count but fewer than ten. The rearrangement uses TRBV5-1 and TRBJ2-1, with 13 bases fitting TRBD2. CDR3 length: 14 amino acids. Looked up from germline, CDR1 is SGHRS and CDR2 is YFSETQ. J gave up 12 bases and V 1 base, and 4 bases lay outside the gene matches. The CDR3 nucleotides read TGCGCCAGCAGCTTGACTAGCGGGGGGGGGCCGCAGTTCTTC. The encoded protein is CASSLTSGGGPQFF.

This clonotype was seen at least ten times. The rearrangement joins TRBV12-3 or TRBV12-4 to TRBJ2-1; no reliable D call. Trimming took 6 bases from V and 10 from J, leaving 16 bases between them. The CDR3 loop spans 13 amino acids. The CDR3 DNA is TGTGCCAGCAGCATCCAGCCTCGTTACGAGCAGTTCTTC. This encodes CASSIQPRYEQFF.

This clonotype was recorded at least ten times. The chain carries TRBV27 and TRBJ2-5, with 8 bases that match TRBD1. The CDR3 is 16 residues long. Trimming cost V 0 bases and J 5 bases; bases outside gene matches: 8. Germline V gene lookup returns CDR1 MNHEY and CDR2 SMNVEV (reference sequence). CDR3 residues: CASSLSTGRGLETQYF. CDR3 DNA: TGTGCCAGCAGTTTATCAACTGGCAGGGGGCTCGAGACCCAGTACTTC.

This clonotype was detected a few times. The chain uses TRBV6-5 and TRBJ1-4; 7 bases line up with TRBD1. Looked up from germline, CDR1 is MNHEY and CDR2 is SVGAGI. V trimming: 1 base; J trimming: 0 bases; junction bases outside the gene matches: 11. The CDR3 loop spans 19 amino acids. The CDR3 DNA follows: TGTGCCAGCAGTTACTTACCCCCGGGACAGTATGCAACTAATGAAAAACTGTTTTTT. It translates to CASSYLPPGQYATNEKLFF.

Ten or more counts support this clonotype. The CDR3 DNA sequence: TGCGCCAGCAGCTCCCAGGGCGCGAACACTGAAGCTTTCTTT. Its translation is CASSSQGANTEAFF. The V call is TRBV5-1, the J call TRBJ1-1; tentatively, D is TRBD1 (5 bases). CDR3 size: 14 residues. The V gene's germline CDR1 is SGHRS and CDR2 YFSETQ. The ends were cut back, 3 bases at V and 1 base at J, with 10 bases in the middle.

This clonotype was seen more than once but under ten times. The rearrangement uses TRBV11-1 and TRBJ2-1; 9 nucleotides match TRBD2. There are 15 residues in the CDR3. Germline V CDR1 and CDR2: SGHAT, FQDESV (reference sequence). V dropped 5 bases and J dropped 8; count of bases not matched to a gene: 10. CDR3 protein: CASSPLAGGRDEQFF. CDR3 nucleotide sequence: TGTGCCAGCAGCCCACTGGCGGGGGGGCGTGATGAGCAGTTCTTC. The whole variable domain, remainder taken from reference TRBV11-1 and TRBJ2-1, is EAEVAQSPRYKITEKSQAVAFWCDPISGHATLYWYRQILGQGPELLVQFQDESVVDDSQLPKDRFSAERLKGVDSTLKIQPAELGDSAMYLCASSPLAGGRDEQFFGPGTRLTVL.

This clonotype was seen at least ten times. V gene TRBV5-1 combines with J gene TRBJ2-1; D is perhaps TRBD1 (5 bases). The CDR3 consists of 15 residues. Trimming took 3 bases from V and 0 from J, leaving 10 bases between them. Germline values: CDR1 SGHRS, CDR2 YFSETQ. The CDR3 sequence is CASSSDRNSYNEQFF. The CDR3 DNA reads TGCGCCAGCAGCTCCGACAGAAACTCCTACAATGAGCAGTTCTTC.

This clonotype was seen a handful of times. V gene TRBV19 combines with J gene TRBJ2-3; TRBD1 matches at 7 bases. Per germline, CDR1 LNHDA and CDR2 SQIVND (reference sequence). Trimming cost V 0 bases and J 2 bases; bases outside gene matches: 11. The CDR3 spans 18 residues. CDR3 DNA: TGTGCCAGTAGTATAGAGGGTCCCGACAGGGCCCACACAGATACGCAGTATTTT. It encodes CASSIEGPDRAHTDTQYF.

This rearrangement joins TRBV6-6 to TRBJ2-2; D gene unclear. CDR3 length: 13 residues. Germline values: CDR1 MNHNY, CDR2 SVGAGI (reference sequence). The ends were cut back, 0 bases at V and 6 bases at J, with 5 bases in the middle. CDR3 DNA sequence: TGTGCCAGCAGTTACTCTATGCCCGGGGAGCTGTTTTTT. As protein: CASSYSMPGELFF.

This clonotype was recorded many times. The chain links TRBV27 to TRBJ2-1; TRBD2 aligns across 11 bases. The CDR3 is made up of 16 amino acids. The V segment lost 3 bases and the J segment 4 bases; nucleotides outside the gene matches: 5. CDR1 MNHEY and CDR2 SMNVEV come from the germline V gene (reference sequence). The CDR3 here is CASSLASGGFYNEQFF. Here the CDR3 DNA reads TGTGCCAGCAGTTTGGCTAGCGGGGGGTTTTACAATGAGCAGTTCTTC.

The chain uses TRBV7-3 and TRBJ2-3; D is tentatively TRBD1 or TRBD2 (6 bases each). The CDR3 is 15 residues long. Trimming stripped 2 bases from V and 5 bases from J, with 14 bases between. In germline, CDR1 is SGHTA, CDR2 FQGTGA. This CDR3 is CASSLLGGPGDTQYF. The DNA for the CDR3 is TGTGCCAGCAGCTTACTTGGGGGGCCGGGAGATACGCAGTATTTT.

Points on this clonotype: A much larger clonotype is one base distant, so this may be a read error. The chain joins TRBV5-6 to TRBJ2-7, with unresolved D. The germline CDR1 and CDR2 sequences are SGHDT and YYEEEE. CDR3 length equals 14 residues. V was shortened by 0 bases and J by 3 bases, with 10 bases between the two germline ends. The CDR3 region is CASSLVLTVYEQYF. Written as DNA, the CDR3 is TGTGCCAGCAGCTTGGTACTTACAGTCTACGAGCAGTACTTC.

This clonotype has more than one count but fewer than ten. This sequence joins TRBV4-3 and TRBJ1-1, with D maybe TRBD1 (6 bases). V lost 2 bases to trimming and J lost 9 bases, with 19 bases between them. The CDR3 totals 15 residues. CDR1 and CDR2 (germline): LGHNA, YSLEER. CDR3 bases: TGCGCCAGCAGCCAACTGGGGACACCGAGTTATCAAGCTTTCTTT. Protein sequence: CASSQLGTPSYQAFF.

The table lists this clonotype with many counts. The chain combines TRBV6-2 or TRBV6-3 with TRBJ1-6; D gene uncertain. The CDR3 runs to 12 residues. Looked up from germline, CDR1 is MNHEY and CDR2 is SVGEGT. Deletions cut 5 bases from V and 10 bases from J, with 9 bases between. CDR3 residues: CASSHLRSPLHF. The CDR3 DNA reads TGTGCCAGCAGTCACCTACGATCACCCCTCCACTTT.

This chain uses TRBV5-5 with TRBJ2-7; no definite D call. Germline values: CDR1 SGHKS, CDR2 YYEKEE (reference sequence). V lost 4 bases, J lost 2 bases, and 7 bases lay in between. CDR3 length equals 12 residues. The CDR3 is CASSMKAYEQYF. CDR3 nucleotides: TGTGCCAGCAGCATGAAGGCCTACGAGCAGTACTTC.